Listed below are T cell receptor beta chains from one sample, sequenced in a study of chemoradiotherapy in HPV16-positive cancers. The table came from immunoSEQ multiplex PCR; TCRdb's copy has only in-frame clones and leaves some out. The sample records over 20,000 clones, around 78% being singletons. The sample here was taken from a patient who underwent chemoradiotherapy. The source of these receptors is a human donor with HPV-associated anogenital cancer. Each CDR3 is given with its conserved first and last residue. Each record gives: V gene, D gene, J gene, clone size, CDR3 protein, CDR3 DNA. D genes are given only for firm matches. Part of the rows lack a size; the others show once, few, many or a class for expanded clones.

TRBV18,TRBD1,TRBJ1-2,few,CASSSIGQGNGYTF,TGTGCCAGCTCATCCATAGGACAGGGCAATGGCTACACCTTC
TRBV28,TRBD2,TRBJ2-7,-,CASSLGGTSGEQYF,TGTGCCAGCAGTTTGGGGGGGACCTCTGGCGAGCAGTACTTC
TRBV19,-,TRBJ2-5,-,CASSMGGQFIRETQYF,TGTGCCAGTAGTATGGGTGGACAGTTTATTCGAGAGACCCAGTACTTC
TRBV6-5,TRBD2,TRBJ2-3,-,CASSSTGLAGVDTQYF,TGTGCCAGCAGTTCGACGGGACTAGCGGGAGTAGATACGCAGTATTTT
TRBV15,-,TRBJ2-1,-,CATSRDPTGGRHEQFF,TGTGCCACCAGCAGAGACCCCACGGGTGGGCGGCATGAGCAGTTCTTC
TRBV27,TRBD1,TRBJ2-7,-,CASSTGGYEQYF,TGTGCCAGTTCGACAGGGGGCTACGAGCAGTACTTC
TRBV7-8,-,TRBJ2-7,once,CASSPAMRGKGYEQYF,TGTGCCAGCAGCCCAGCGATGAGGGGGAAAGGCTACGAGCAGTACTTC
TRBV6-1,TRBD1,TRBJ1-1,few,CASSRQGWTEAFF,TGTGCCAGCAGTCGACAGGGGTGGACTGAAGCTTTCTTT
TRBV10-3,-,TRBJ2-2,-,CAISEQVEAGELFF,TGTGCCATCAGTGAACAAGTGGAGGCCGGGGAGCTGTTTTTT
TRBV5-5,TRBD2,TRBJ2-7,-,CASSLSGGDFYEQYF,TGTGCCAGCAGCTTGTCTGGGGGGGATTTCTACGAGCAGTACTTC
TRBV19,-,TRBJ1-5,-,CASTPYSRGRNQPQHF,TGTGCCAGTACCCCTTATAGCAGGGGCCGCAATCAGCCCCAGCATTTT
TRBV5-8,TRBD1,TRBJ1-1,-,CASSTGTGNMNTEAFF,TGTGCCAGCAGCACAGGGACAGGGAATATGAACACTGAAGCTTTCTTT
TRBV7-3,-,TRBJ1-1,few,CASSLQSNTEAFF,TGTGCCAGCAGCTTACAGAGTAACACTGAAGCTTTCTTT
TRBV9,TRBD2,TRBJ2-2,-,CASSLHPRTSRGTGELFF,TGTGCCAGCAGCCTCCACCCCAGGACTAGCAGGGGCACCGGGGAGCTGTTTTTT
TRBV5-1,-,TRBJ1-1,few,CASSLEENTEAFF,TGCGCCAGCAGCTTGGAAGAGAACACTGAAGCTTTCTTT
TRBV5-4,-,TRBJ2-5,-,CASLDRANQETQYF,TGTGCCAGCTTGGACAGAGCCAACCAAGAGACCCAGTACTTC
TRBV27,-,TRBJ1-6,-,CASSLGPRSPLHF,TGTGCCAGCAGTTTGGGTCCTAGGTCACCCCTCCACTTT
TRBV2,-,TRBJ1-4,few,CASTLGGGTNEKLFF,TGTGCCAGCACCCTCGGGGGGGGTACTAATGAAAAACTGTTTTTT
TRBV19,-,TRBJ2-1,few,CASGTNEQFF,TGTGCCAGTGGCACCAATGAGCAGTTCTTC
TRBV6-5,-,TRBJ1-2,-,CASSYFGSYGYTF,TGTGCCAGCAGTTACTTCGGGAGCTATGGCTACACCTTC
TRBV18,-,TRBJ1-1,once,CASSLRTPDTEAFF,TGTGCCAGCTCACTTAGGACTCCTGACACTGAAGCTTTCTTT
TRBV6-4,-,TRBJ2-3,-,CASSENSRTLTDTQYF,TGTGCCAGCAGTGAGAATTCGAGGACTTTGACAGATACGCAGTATTTT
TRBV11-3,TRBD2,TRBJ2-7,few,CASSATSGSYEQYF,TGTGCCAGCAGCGCAACTAGCGGTTCCTACGAGCAGTACTTC
TRBV5-4,-,TRBJ1-1,once,CASSLNIVNTEAFF,TGTGCCAGCAGCTTGAACATAGTGAACACTGAAGCTTTCTTT
TRBV11-2,-,TRBJ2-1,-,CASSLSHTGNEQFF,TGTGCCAGCAGCCTAAGCCACACAGGGAATGAGCAGTTCTTC
TRBV5-8,-,TRBJ2-2,-,CASSFGYNTGELFF,TGTGCCAGCAGCTTTGGGTATAACACCGGGGAGCTGTTTTTT
TRBV4-2,TRBD1,TRBJ1-4,-,CASSQDLGTGGEKLFF,TGTGCCAGCAGCCAAGATCTCGGGACAGGTGGGGAAAAACTGTTTTTT
TRBV9,TRBD2,TRBJ2-2,-,CASRSTSGVAGELFF,TGTGCCAGCAGATCAACTAGCGGGGTTGCCGGGGAGCTGTTTTTT
TRBV2,-,TRBJ1-6,-,CASSDREGSPLHF,TGTGCCAGCAGCGACCGGGAGGGTTCACCCCTCCACTTT
TRBV2,-,TRBJ1-2,-,CASKVTNYGYTF,TGTGCCAGCAAGGTCACTAACTATGGCTACACCTTC
TRBV12-2,-,TRBJ2-1,-,CASRLRRTSGNNNEQFF,TGTGCAAGTCGCTTACGACGGACTAGCGGGAACAACAATGAGCAGTTCTTC
TRBV10-2,-,TRBJ1-1,few,CASGRQRAEAFF,TGCGCCAGCGGGAGACAACGGGCTGAAGCTTTCTTT
TRBV6-5,-,TRBJ1-1,-,CASKWRGGNTEAFF,TGTGCCAGCAAATGGAGAGGGGGGAACACTGAAGCTTTCTTT
TRBV9,-,TRBJ1-1,once,CASSVANSLTEAFF,TGTGCCAGCAGCGTAGCTAACAGCCTCACTGAAGCTTTCTTT
TRBV7-6,-,TRBJ1-1,-,CASSPWDQNTEAFF,TGTGCCAGCAGCCCATGGGACCAGAACACTGAAGCTTTCTTT
TRBV7-2,-,TRBJ2-1,once,CASSLRASSYNEQFF,TGTGCCAGCAGCTTACGGGCTAGCTCCTACAATGAGCAGTTCTTC
TRBV9,-,TRBJ2-7,once,CASSVGPGANYEQYF,TGTGCCAGCAGCGTAGGGCCAGGAGCAAACTACGAGCAGTACTTC
TRBV19,-,TRBJ2-3,-,CASSIGFQYTDTQYF,TGTGCCAGTAGTATAGGGTTCCAGTACACAGATACGCAGTATTTT
TRBV28,-,TRBJ1-1,-,CASSGGMNTEAFF,TGTGCCAGCAGTGGAGGTATGAACACTGAAGCTTTCTTT
TRBV4-3,-,TRBJ2-1,-,CASSQELSYNEQFF,TGCGCCAGCAGCCAAGAACTTTCCTACAATGAGCAGTTCTTC
TRBV12-5,TRBD2,TRBJ2-1,few,CASGIGTSGHNEQFF,TGTGCTAGTGGTATTGGGACTAGCGGCCACAATGAGCAGTTCTTC
TRBV18,-,TRBJ1-3,-,CASSPNDGSSGNTIYF,TGTGCCAGCTCACCCAATGACGGCTCCTCTGGAAACACCATATATTTT
TRBV5-1,-,TRBJ2-2,once,CASSLGQIRTGELFF,TGCGCCAGCAGCTTGGGACAGATTCGCACCGGGGAGCTGTTTTTT
TRBV9,TRBD1,TRBJ2-7,-,CASSEGTGNSYEQYF,TGTGCCAGCAGCGAGGGGACAGGGAACTCCTACGAGCAGTACTTC
TRBV29-1,-,TRBJ1-1,-,CSVVVLFGNTEAFF,TGCAGCGTTGTCGTCCTATTTGGGAACACTGAAGCTTTCTTT